What follows is one T cell receptor (beta chain) and its context. Profiled with immunoSEQ multiplex PCR; TCRdb holds only in-frame clones, not every one. The sample contains 60,000 to 85,000 clones, 90% to 95% of which appear only once. This specimen belongs to a study of technical replicates of blood from a few donors. The clonotype was recovered from a human donor in good health. Sequencing was done on a sample of T cells isolated from PBMCs.

The CDR3 reads CASSAGTSWFF. CDR3 coding DNA: TGTGCCAGCAGTGCCGGGACTAGCTGGTTCTTC. This chain connects TRBV6-4 to TRBJ2-1; 9 bases are shared with TRBD2. Germline V gene sequence: CDR1 MRHNA, CDR2 SNTAGT. The ends lost 4 bases at V and 15 bases at J; junction bases unmatched: 4. This CDR3 has 11 amino acids.